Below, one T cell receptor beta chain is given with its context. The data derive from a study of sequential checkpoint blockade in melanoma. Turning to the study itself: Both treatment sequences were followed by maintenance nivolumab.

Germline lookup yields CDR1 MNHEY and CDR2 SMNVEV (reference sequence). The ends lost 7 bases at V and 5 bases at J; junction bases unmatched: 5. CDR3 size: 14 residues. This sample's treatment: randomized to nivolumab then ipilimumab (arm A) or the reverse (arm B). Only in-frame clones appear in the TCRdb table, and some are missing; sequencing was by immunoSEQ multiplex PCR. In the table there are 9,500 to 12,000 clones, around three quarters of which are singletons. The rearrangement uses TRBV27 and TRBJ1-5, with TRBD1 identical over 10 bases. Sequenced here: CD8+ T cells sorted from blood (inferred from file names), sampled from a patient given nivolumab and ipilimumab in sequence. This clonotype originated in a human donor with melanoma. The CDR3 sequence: CASKRGTGDQPQHF. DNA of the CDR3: TGTGCCAGCAAAAGGGGGACAGGGGATCAGCCCCAGCATTTT.